This T cell receptor (beta chain) appears in the sequencing data of a study of T cells after yellow fever vaccination. This clonotype was seen many times. As yet, its antigen is unknown. Template-switching 5'RACE yielded the TCR cDNA; a universal primer site and UMIs were added in the process. One entry per CDR3 protein results from TCRdb running MiXCR on the 5' RACE reads. Counted here are around 200,000 distinct CDR3 sequences, more than 9.5% occurring once; the ten biggest clones make up 36%. Study results and caveats: Contaminants from the bulk population, in the form of abundant clonotypes, could be found in FACS-sorted repertoires. A large majority of primary-vaccination clones showed up again after the booster (roughly 95% CD4, around 90% CD8).

This TCR was recovered from a man aged 18 to 29 who received the YFV17D yellow fever vaccine. Sequencing was performed on CD8+ T cells sorted from PBMCs, taken 15 days after the yellow fever booster vaccination.

The chain's CDR3 is CASSLVHRGDNQPQHF. The CDR3 DNA follows: TGTGCCAGCAGCTTGGTTCACAGGGGGGACAATCAGCCCCAGCATTTT. The V gene is TRBV5-5, the J gene TRBJ1-5; 8 nucleotides agree with TRBD1. The CDR3 is 16 amino acids. The junction had 5 bases not matched to a gene; V was cut back by 0 bases and J by 3 bases. Germline lookup yields CDR1 SGHKS and CDR2 YYEKEE (reference sequence).